The rows below give T cell receptor beta chains drawn from one sample of a study of CD8+ T cells in alopecia areata. Generated by immunoSEQ multiplex PCR, the TCRdb table keeps only in-frame clones and is missing some. The table includes around 180,000 clones, 60% detected once. The sample in question was CD4+ T cells sorted from blood, obtained at week 24, from a patient treated with tofacitinib. The receptors derive from a human donor with alopecia areata. The CDR3 runs from the conserved cysteine through the conserved F or W. Some rows mark clone size as missing; the rest say once, few, many or name a class of expanded clone.

v_gene,abundance,j_gene,CDR3aa
TRBV11-1,few,TRBJ1-6,CASKRGGNSPLHF
TRBV5-1,NA,TRBJ1-1,CASSVPGPVNTEAFF
TRBV27,NA,TRBJ1-1,CASSLDRWTEAFF
TRBV6-1,NA,NA,CASSYGDRGYEQYF
TRBV6-5,NA,TRBJ1-1,CASSYSGRPSTEAFF
TRBV4-1,NA,TRBJ2-1,CASSPDHSGSYNEQFF
TRBV7-9,NA,TRBJ2-5,CASSLDRETQYF
TRBV6-5,NA,TRBJ2-7,CATRTTVDYEQYF
TRBV2,NA,TRBJ2-1,CASRTDQTYNEQFF
TRBV7-2,few,TRBJ1-2,CASSLSHTGVYGYTF
TRBV7-6,NA,TRBJ1-1,CASSWDSTNTEAFF
TRBV4-3,NA,TRBJ1-2,CASSQETGRGYTF
TRBV5-6,NA,TRBJ2-3,CASSSPGLAGTDTQYF
TRBV4-3,few,TRBJ2-7,CASSRMLPGQGYEQYF
TRBV29-1,few,TRBJ2-1,CSVEGLAYGQFF
TRBV11-1,NA,TRBJ2-1,CASRGDYYNEQFF
TRBV30,NA,TRBJ2-1,CAWSVGLSTDEQFF
TRBV4-3,once,TRBJ2-2,CASSHLMGGSGELFF
TRBV10-3,NA,TRBJ1-4,CASSHGTSNEKLFF
TRBV11-2,few,TRBJ2-4,CASSPQGASNIQYF
TRBV9,NA,TRBJ1-6,CASSEDFNLNSPLHF
TRBV9,NA,TRBJ2-3,CASSVVGYTDTQYF
TRBV15,NA,TRBJ1-2,CATSEGIGQSYGYTF
TRBV29-1,NA,TRBJ2-7,CSAGGRSSYEQYF
TRBV11-2,NA,TRBJ2-3,CASNPGSTDTQYF
TRBV6-5,NA,TRBJ2-1,CASSQDRGRDNEQFF
TRBV10-3,NA,TRBJ1-5,CATNGDSNQPQHF
TRBV30,NA,TRBJ1-6,CAWGVRGAGSPLHF
TRBV7-8,NA,TRBJ1-1,CASRKGVGRDTEAFF
TRBV30,once,TRBJ2-7,CAWNPLEIGEQYF
TRBV6-5,NA,TRBJ1-2,CASSYDRAPYGYTF
TRBV30,NA,TRBJ1-1,CAWSRNTEAFF
TRBV29-1,NA,TRBJ1-1,CSAYTLAGTRNEAFF
TRBV30,NA,TRBJ1-4,CAWRGRGREKLFF
TRBV5-1,NA,TRBJ2-2,CASSPFRGAGDTGELFF
TRBV29-1,NA,TRBJ1-2,CSVGTRLTVLNYGYTF
TRBV4-3,NA,TRBJ2-5,CASSQVRLSGTGNQETQYF